Listed below are T cell receptor beta chains from one sample, sequenced in a study of technical replicates of blood from a handful of donors. Measured with immunoSEQ multiplex PCR; TCRdb has only the in-frame clones, and not every one. The table lists 65,000 to 85,000 clones, more than 95% of them singletons. What was sequenced was T cells isolated from PBMCs. Receptor source: a human donor in good health. CDR3s include the opening cysteine and the closing phenylalanine or tryptophan. The D gene is left open where the match is weak. Part of the rows lack a size; the others show once, few, many or a class for expanded clones.

J gene	V gene	clone size	D gene	CDR3 protein	CDR3 DNA
TRBJ1-1	TRBV5-1	.	TRBD1	CASSLVGTGRNTEAFF	TGCGCCAGCAGCTTGGTTGGGACAGGGAGGAATACTGAAGCTTTCTTT
TRBJ1-1	TRBV7-2	.	.	CASSLEWLGRMNTEAFF	TGTGCCAGCAGCTTAGAGTGGTTGGGGCGGATGAACACTGAAGCTTTCTTT
TRBJ2-3	TRBV27	.	TRBD2	CASTGTSGRLGFTDTQYF	TGTGCCAGCACGGGGACTAGCGGGAGGTTGGGATTCACAGATACGCAGTATTTT
TRBJ2-5	TRBV19	.	.	CASSSRDIGYQETQYF	TGTGCCAGTAGTAGCCGGGACATTGGGTACCAAGAGACCCAGTACTTC
TRBJ2-2	TRBV6-1	.	TRBD2	CASSATSGGAPTGELFF	TGTGCCAGCAGTGCCACTAGCGGGGGGGCCCCGACCGGGGAGCTGTTTTTT
TRBJ1-2	TRBV12-5	.	TRBD1	CASGSRGDSYGYTF	TGTGCTAGTGGTTCTAGGGGGGACAGCTATGGCTACACCTTC
TRBJ1-5	TRBV7-9	.	.	CASTRGSNQPQHF	TGTGCCAGCACCCGGGGGAGCAATCAGCCCCAGCATTTT
TRBJ1-2	TRBV6-5	.	TRBD1	CATRDRGGGYTF	TGTGCCACACGGGACAGGGGGGGAGGCTACACCTTC
TRBJ2-3	TRBV18	once	.	CASSPPTGTLADTQYF	TGTGCCAGCTCACCCCCGACAGGGACTCTCGCAGATACGCAGTATTTT
TRBJ2-1	TRBV2	.	.	CASSVKNEQFF	TGTGCCAGCAGTGTTAAAAATGAGCAGTTCTTC
TRBJ2-1	TRBV7-7	once	TRBD1	CASSLTGGDHNEQFF	TGTGCTAGCAGCTTAACAGGGGGCGATCACAATGAGCAGTTCTTC
TRBJ1-1	TRBV15	.	.	CATGRGLSTEAFF	TGTGCCACCGGGCGGGGGCTGAGCACTGAAGCTTTCTTT
TRBJ1-1	TRBV5-5	.	.	CASSLAYNTEAFF	TGTGCCAGCAGCTTGGCCTATAACACTGAAGCTTTCTTT
TRBJ1-2	TRBV30	.	TRBD1	CAWSGGQDDNYGYTF	TGTGCCTGGAGTGGGGGACAGGACGATAACTATGGCTACACCTTC
TRBJ1-5	TRBV18	.	TRBD1	CASSLRTGENQPQHF	TGTGCCAGCTCACTCCGGACAGGGGAAAATCAGCCCCAGCATTTT
TRBJ2-1	TRBV30	.	TRBD2	CAWSVHSGGAGEQFF	TGTGCCTGGAGTGTACATAGCGGGGGGGCAGGTGAGCAGTTCTTC
TRBJ2-1	TRBV29-1	.	TRBD2	CSAKPSGAYNEQFF	TGCAGCGCAAAACCAAGCGGGGCCTACAATGAGCAGTTCTTC
TRBJ2-2	TRBV28	.	TRBD2	CASSFPGLAGTGELFF	TGTGCCAGCAGTTTCCCGGGACTAGCGGGAACCGGGGAGCTGTTTTTT
TRBJ2-1	TRBV27	.	.	CASSYLRSGGNNEQFF	TGTGCCAGCAGTTACCTACGGAGCGGCGGAAACAATGAGCAGTTCTTC
TRBJ2-3	TRBV6-1	.	.	CASGGITADTQYF	TGTGCCAGCGGGGGGATTACTGCAGATACGCAGTATTTT
TRBJ1-2	TRBV4-1	.	TRBD1	CANSQVVTGGRYYGYTF	TGCGCCAACAGCCAAGTCGTTACAGGGGGAAGGTACTATGGCTACACCTTC